The 7 T cell receptor beta chains presented below share a single source sample, sequenced in a study of regulatory T cells in long-lasting Graves disease. Indicated time point: newly diagnosed GD, antithyroid drugs for less than 3 months. Isolated PBMC RNA provided the starting material for the TCR library. In building TCR beta libraries, iRepertoire HTBI primers were used together with Arm-PCR of CDR3 regions. TCRdb used MiXCR to reprocess the multiplex PCR reads, holding one entry per CDR3 protein. The table lists 510,000 or so distinct CDR3 sequences, more than 10% of them singletons. The data also belong to a second study, concerning T cells in Graves' hyperthyroidism and ophthalmopathy.

Sequenced here: peripheral blood mononuclear cells (PBMCs), sampled at new diagnosis, from a patient treated with antithyroid drugs. These receptors all stem from a woman aged 25 to 39 with Graves disease.

There are many counts of this clonotype. The chain uses TRBV3-1 and TRBJ2-3; D uncertain. Trimming removed 3 bases from V and 8 bases from J, with 18 bases in between. Germline V gene data show CDR1 as LGHDT and CDR2 as YNNKEL (reference sequence). The CDR3 sequence is 15 residues long. CDR3 residues: CASSHIYSGSSTQYF. In DNA, the CDR3 is TGTGCCAGCAGCCATATCTATTCTGGATCCTCTACGCAGTATTTT.

This clonotype was counted at least ten times. The chain uses TRBV28 and TRBJ2-2; the match to TRBD2 covers 8 bases. The CDR3 is 17 amino acids. Trimming at V came to 3 bases and at J to 2 bases, leaving 8 bases not matched to a gene. CDR1 MDHEN and CDR2 SYDVKM come from the germline V gene. The CDR3 DNA follows: TGTGCCAGCAGTTTTGCCTTTACTAGCGGAAACACCGGGGAGCTGTTTTTT. Its protein is CASSFAFTSGNTGELFF.

This clonotype was seen ten or more times. The rearrangement links TRBV9 to TRBJ2-7, with a possible D match to TRBD2 (6 bases). V was cut by 2 bases and J by 0 bases, with 9 bases left in between. The CDR3 consists of 14 residues. Looked up from germline, CDR1 is SGDLS and CDR2 is YYNGEE. CDR3 region: CASSVGSGSYEQYF. CDR3 nucleotide sequence: TGTGCCAGCAGCGTCGGTAGCGGCTCCTACGAGCAGTACTTC.

Ten or more counts support this clonotype. The gene calls are TRBV10-1 and TRBJ2-7, with D tentatively TRBD1 (5 bases). The CDR3 contains 14 residues. V dropped 2 bases and J dropped 2 bases, with 10 bases sitting between them. Germline loops: CDR1 WNHNN, CDR2 SYGVQD (reference sequence). CDR3 sequence: CASSEGRVPYEQYF. CDR3 in DNA: TGCGCCAGCAGTGAGGGCAGGGTCCCCTACGAGCAGTACTTC.

This clonotype was seen at least ten times. This chain connects TRBV2 to TRBJ2-5; D uncertain. Germline CDR1 and CDR2: SNHLY and FYNNEI. There are 13 residues in the CDR3. The V end was cut by 6 bases, the J end by 5 bases, with 13 bases between. The CDR3 nucleotides are TGTGCCAGCAGGCAAGGACCTACCGAGACCCAGTACTTC. Translation gives CASRQGPTETQYF.

This clonotype was seen ten or more times. The V gene is TRBV20-1, the J gene TRBJ2-1; tentatively, D is TRBD1 (6 bases). V lost 5 bases and J 5 bases, leaving 16 bases between the germline ends. CDR1 is DFQATT, CDR2 SNEGSKA, per germline (reference sequence). The CDR3 contains 14 residues. This CDR3 is CSALQGVLNNEQFF. CDR3 coding DNA: TGCAGTGCTTTACAGGGAGTACTGAACAATGAGCAGTTCTTC.

This clonotype appeared a few times. A much more abundant neighbour one base away suggests this may be a read error. This chain uses TRBV11-2 with TRBJ2-7; D is uncertain. The CDR3 spans 12 residues. V was trimmed by 1 base and J by 7 bases, leaving 8 bases between them. Germline assignment: CDR1 SGHAT and CDR2 FQNNGV. The CDR3 loop is CASSLGINEQYF. Here the CDR3 DNA reads TGTGCCAGCAGCTTAGGAATAAATGAGCAGTACTTC. The full variable domain, rest sourced from reference TRBV11-2 and TRBJ2-7, is EAGVAQSPRYKIIEKRQSVAFWCNPISGHATLYWYQQILGQGPKLLIQFQNNGVVDDSQLPKDRFSAERLKGVDSTLKIQPAKLEDSAVYLCASSLGINEQYFGPGTRLTVT.